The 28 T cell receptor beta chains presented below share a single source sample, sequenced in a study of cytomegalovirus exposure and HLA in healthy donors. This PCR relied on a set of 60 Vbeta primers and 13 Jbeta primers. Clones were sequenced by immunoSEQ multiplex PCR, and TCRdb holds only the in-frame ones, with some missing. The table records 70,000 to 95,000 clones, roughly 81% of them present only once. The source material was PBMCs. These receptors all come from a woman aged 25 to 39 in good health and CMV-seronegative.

CDR3 nucleotides: TGTGCCAGCAGCCTACCCGAGGACAGCTCCACCTTCTACGAGCAGTACTTC. Its protein is CASSLPEDSSTFYEQYF. The V gene is TRBV28, the J gene TRBJ2-7, with D maybe TRBD1 (6 bases). The ends were cut back, 6 bases at V and 3 bases at J, with 24 bases in the middle. The CDR3 consists of 17 residues. The V gene's germline CDR1 is MDHEN and CDR2 SYDVKM.

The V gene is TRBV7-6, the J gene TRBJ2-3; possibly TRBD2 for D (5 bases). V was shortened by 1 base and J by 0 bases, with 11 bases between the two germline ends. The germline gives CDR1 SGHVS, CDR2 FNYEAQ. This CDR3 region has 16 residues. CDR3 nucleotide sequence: TGTGCCAGCAGCTTAGTAACCGGACTCAGCACAGATACGCAGTATTTT. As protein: CASSLVTGLSTDTQYF.

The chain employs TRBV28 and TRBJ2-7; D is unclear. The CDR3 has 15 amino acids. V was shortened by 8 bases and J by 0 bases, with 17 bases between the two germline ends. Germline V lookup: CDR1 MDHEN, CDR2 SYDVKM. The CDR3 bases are TGTGCCAGCCTTCCCATCCGGTTTAGCTCCTACGAGCAGTACTTC. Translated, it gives CASLPIRFSSYEQYF. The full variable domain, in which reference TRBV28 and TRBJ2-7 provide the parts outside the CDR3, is DVKVTQSSRYLVKRTGEKVFLECVQDMDHENMFWYRQDPGLGLRLIYFSYDVKMKEKGDIPEGYSVSREKKERFSLILESASTNQTSMYLCASLPIRFSSYEQYFGPGTRLTVT.

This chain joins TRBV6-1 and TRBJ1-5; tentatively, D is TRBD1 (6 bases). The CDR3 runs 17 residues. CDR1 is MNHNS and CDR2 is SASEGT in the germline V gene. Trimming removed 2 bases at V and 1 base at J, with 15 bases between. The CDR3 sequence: CASSEWGQGVSNQPQHF. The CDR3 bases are TGTGCCAGCAGTGAATGGGGGCAGGGTGTGAGCAATCAGCCCCAGCATTTT.

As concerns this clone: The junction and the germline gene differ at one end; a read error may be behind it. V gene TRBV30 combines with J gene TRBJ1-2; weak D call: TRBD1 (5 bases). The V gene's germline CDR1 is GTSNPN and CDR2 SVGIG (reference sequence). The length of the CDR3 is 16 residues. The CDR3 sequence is CAWTVIAAGLRYGYAF. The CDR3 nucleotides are TGTGCCTGGACGGTTATAGCGGCAGGGCTACGCTATGGCTACGCCTTC.

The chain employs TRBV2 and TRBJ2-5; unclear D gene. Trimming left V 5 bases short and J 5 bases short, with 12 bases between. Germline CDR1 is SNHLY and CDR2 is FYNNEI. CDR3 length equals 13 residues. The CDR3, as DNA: TGTGCCAGCAGTTTCAGTGCCTGGGAGACCCAGTACTTC. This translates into CASSFSAWETQYF.

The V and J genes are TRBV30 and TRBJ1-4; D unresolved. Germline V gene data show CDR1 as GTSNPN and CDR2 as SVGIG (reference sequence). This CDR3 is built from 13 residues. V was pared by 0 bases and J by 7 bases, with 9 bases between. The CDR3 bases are TGTGCCTGGAGTGTCCGACGCGGTGAAAAACTGTTTTTT. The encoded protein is CAWSVRRGEKLFF.

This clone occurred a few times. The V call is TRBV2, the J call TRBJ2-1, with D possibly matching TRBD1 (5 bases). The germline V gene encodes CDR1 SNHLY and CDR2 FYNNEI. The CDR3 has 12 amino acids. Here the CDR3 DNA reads TGTGCTCAAAGGGGCTTGGACAATGAGCAGTTCTTC. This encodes CAQRGLDNEQFF.

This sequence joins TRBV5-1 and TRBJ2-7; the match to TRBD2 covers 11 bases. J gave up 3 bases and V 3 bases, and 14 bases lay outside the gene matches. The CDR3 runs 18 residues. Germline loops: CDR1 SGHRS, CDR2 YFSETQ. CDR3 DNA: TGCGCCAGCAGCTCCTCTACTAGCGGGAGATCCAGTTTCTACGAGCAGTACTTC. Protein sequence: CASSSSTSGRSSFYEQYF.

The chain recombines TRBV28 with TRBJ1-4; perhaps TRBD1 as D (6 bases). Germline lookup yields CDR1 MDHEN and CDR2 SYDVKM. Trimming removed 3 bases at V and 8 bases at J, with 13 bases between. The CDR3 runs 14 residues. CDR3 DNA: TGTGCCAGCAGTTTCGCAGGGGCAGGGGAAAAACTGTTTTTT. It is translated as CASSFAGAGEKLFF. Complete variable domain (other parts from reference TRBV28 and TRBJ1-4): DVKVTQSSRYLVKRTGEKVFLECVQDMDHENMFWYRQDPGLGLRLIYFSYDVKMKEKGDIPEGYSVSREKKERFSLILESASTNQTSMYLCASSFAGAGEKLFFGSGTQLSVL.

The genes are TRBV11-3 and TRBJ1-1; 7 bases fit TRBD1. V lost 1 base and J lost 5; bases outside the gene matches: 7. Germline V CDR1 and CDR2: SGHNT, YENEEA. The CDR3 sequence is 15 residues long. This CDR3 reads CASSLGGRGYTEAFF. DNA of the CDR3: TGTGCCAGCAGCTTAGGGGGCAGGGGGTATACTGAAGCTTTCTTT.

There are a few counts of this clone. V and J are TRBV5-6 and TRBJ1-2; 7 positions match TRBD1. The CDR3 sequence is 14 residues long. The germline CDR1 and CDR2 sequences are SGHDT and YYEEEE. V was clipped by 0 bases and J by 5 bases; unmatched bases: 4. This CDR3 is CASSLVTGVYGYTF. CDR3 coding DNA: TGTGCCAGCAGCTTGGTAACAGGGGTTTATGGCTACACCTTC.

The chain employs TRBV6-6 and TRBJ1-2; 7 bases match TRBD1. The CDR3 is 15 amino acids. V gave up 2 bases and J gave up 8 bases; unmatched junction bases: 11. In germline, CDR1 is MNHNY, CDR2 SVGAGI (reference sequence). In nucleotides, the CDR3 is TGTGCCAGCAGTTACCCTGGAGGGGGCCTTTACGGCTACACCTTC. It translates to CASSYPGGGLYGYTF.

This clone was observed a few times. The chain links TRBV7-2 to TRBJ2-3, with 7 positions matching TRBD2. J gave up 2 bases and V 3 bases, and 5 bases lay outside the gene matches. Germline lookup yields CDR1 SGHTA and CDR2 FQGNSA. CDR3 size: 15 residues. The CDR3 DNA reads TGTGCCAGCAGCTTGAGCGGGACCTTCACAGATACGCAGTATTTT. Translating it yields CASSLSGTFTDTQYF.

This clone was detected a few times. CDR3 nucleotides: TGTGCCAGCAGCACAGTCCTTACGGATACGCAGTATTTT. It codes for CASSTVLTDTQYF. The chain is built from TRBV7-9 and TRBJ2-3; D unclear. V was pared by 5 bases and J by 6 bases, with 12 bases between. Germline V gives CDR1 SEHNR, CDR2 FQNEAQ (reference sequence). The CDR3 runs to 13 residues.

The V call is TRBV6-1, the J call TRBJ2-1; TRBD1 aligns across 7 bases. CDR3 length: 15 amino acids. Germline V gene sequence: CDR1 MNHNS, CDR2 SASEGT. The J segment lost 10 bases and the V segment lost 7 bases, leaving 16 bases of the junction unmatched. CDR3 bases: TGTGCCAGCACTCCGACAGGGTTCCCTTTCTCGGAGCAGTTCTTC. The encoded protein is CASTPTGFPFSEQFF.

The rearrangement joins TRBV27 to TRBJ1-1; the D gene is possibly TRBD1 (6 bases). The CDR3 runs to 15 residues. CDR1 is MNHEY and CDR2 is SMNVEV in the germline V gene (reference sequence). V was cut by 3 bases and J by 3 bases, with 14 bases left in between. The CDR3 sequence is CASSFRGAGDTEAFF. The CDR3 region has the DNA TGTGCCAGCAGTTTCCGGGGGGCGGGGGACACTGAAGCTTTCTTT.

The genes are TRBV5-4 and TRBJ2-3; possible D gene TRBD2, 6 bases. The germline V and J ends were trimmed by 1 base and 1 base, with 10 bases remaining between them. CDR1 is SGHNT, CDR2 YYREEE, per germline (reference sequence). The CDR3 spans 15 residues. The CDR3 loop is CASSLLGGGTDTQYF. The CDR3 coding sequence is TGTGCCAGCAGCTTGCTAGGAGGGGGCACAGATACGCAGTATTTT.

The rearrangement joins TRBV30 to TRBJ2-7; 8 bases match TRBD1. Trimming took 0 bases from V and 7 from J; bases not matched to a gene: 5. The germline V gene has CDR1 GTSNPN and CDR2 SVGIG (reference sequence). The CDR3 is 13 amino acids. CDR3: CAWSVNRGWEQYF. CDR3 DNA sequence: TGTGCCTGGAGTGTTAACAGGGGGTGGGAGCAGTACTTC.

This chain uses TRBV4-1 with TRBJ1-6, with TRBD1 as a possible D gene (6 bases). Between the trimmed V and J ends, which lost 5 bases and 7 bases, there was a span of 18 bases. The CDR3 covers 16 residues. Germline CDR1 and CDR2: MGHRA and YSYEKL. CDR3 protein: CASSEYRPGENSPLHF. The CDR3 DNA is TGCGCCAGCAGCGAATACAGGCCAGGGGAGAATTCACCCCTCCACTTT.

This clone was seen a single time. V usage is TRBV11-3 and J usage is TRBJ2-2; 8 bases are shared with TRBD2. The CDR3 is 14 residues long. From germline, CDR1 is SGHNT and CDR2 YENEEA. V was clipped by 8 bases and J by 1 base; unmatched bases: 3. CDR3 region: CASQRERNTGELFF. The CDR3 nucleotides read TGTGCCAGCCAGCGGGAGCGGAACACCGGGGAGCTGTTTTTT.

This CDR3 reads CASSYSESGSEAFF. DNA for the CDR3: TGTGCCAGCAGTTACTCTGAGAGTGGGAGTGAAGCTTTCTTT. J is TRBJ1-1 and V is TRBV6-5; no definite D call. Germline V gives CDR1 MNHEY, CDR2 SVGAGI. This CDR3 spans 14 amino acids. V lost 0 bases and J lost 7, with 12 bases in between.

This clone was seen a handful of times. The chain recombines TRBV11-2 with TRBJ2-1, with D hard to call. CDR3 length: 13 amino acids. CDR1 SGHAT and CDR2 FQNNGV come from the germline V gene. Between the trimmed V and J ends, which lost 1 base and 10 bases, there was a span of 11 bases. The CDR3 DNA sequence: TGTGCCAGCAGCTTAGGCTTTACCAGGGAGCAGTTCTTC. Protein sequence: CASSLGFTREQFF. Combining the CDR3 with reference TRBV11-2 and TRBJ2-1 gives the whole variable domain EAGVAQSPRYKIIEKRQSVAFWCNPISGHATLYWYQQILGQGPKLLIQFQNNGVVDDSQLPKDRFSAERLKGVDSTLKIQPAKLEDSAVYLCASSLGFTREQFFGPGTRLTVL.

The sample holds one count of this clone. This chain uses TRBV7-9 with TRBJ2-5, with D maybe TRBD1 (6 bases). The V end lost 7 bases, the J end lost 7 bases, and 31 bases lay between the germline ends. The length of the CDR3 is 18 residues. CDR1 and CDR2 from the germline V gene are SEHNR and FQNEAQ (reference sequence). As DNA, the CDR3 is TGTGCCAGCACCCCTCCCACCCGGGCGACAGGCTTAGGGGGGACCCAGTACTTC. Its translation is CASTPPTRATGLGGTQYF.

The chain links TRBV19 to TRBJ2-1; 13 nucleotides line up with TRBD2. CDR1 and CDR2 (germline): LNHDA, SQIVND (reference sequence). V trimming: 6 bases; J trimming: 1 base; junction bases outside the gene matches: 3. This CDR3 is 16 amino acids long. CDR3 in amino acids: CASSRTSGSSYNEQFF. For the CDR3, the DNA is TGTGCCAGTAGCCGGACTAGCGGGAGTTCCTACAATGAGCAGTTCTTC. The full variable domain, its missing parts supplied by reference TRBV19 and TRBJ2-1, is DGGITQSPKYLFRKEGQNVTLSCEQNLNHDAMYWYRQDPGQGLRLIYYSQIVNDFQKGDIAEGYSVSREKKESFPLTVTSAQKNPTAFYLCASSRTSGSSYNEQFFGPGTRLTVL.

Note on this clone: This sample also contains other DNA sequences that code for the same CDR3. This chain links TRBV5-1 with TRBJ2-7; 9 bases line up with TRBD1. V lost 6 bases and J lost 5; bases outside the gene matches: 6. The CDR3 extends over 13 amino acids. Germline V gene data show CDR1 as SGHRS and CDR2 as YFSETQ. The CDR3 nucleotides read TGCGCCAGCACTCGGACAGGGGTCGACGAGCAGTACTTC. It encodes CASTRTGVDEQYF. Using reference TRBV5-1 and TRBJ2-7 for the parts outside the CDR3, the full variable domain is KAGVTQTPRYLIKTRGQQVTLSCSPISGHRSVSWYQQTPGQGLQFLFEYFSETQRNKGNFPGRFSGRQFSNSRSEMNVSTLELGDSALYLCASTRTGVDEQYFGPGTRLTVT.

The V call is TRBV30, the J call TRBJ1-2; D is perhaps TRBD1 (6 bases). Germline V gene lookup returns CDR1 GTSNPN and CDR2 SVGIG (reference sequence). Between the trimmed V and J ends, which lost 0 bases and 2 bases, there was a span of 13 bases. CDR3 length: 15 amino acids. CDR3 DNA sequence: TGTGCCTGGAGTGTACTGCAGGGGAAAAACTATGGCTACACCTTC. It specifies CAWSVLQGKNYGYTF.

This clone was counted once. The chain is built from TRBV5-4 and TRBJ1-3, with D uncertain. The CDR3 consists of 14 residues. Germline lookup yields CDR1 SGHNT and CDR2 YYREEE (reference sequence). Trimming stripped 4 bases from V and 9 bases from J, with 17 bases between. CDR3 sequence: CASSRGQEESTIYF. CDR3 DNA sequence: TGTGCCAGCAGCCGCGGGCAGGAAGAAAGCACCATATATTTT.